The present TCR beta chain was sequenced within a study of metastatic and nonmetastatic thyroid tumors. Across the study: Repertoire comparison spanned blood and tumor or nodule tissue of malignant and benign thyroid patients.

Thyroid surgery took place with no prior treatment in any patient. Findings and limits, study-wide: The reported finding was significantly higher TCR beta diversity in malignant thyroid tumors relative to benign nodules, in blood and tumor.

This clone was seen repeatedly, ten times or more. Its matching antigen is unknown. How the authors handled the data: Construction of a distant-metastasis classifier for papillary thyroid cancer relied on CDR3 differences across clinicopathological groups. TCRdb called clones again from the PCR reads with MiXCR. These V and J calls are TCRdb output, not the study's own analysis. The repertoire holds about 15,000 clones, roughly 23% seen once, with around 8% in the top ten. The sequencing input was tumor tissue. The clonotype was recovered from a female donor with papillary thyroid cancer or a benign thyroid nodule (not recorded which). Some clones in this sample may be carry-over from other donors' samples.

CDR3 DNA: TGTGCCAGCAGTTTACGGGACAGACATGATTCACCCCTCCACTTT. It yields the protein CASSLRDRHDSPLHF. V gene TRBV28 combines with J gene TRBJ1-6; 7 bases are a match to TRBD1. CDR3 length: 15 amino acids. Looked up from germline, CDR1 is MDHEN and CDR2 is SYDVKM. Unmatched junction bases numbered 6, after V lost 2 bases and J lost 8 bases.